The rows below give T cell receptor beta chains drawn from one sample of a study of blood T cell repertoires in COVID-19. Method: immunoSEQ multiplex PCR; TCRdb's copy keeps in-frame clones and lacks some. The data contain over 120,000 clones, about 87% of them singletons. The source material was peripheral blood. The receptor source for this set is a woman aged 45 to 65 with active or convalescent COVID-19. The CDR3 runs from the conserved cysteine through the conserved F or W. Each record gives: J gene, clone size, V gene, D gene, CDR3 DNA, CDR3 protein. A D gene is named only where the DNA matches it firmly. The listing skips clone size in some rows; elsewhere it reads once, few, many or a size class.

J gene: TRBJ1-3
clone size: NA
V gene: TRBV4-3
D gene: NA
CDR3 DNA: TGCGCCAGCAGCCAAGAAGCCGGGACTCCCTCTGGAAACACCATATATTTT
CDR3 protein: CASSQEAGTPSGNTIYF

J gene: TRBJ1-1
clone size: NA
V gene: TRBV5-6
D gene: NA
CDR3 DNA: TGTGCCAGCAGCTTGGTGAGACAGGAGATGTTCTTT
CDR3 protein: CASSLVRQEMFF

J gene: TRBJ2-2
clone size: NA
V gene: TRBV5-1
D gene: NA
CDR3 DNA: TGCGCCAGCACCTTGCGACTGAACACCGGGGAGCTGTTTTTT
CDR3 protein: CASTLRLNTGELFF

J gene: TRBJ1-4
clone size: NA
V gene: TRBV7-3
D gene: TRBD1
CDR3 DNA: TGTGCCAGCAGCTTAGCTAGGGGGCCTAATGAAAAACTGTTTTTT
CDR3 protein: CASSLARGPNEKLFF

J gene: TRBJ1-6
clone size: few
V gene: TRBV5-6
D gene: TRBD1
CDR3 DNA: TGTGCCAGCAGCTCTAAGGGACAGCATAATTCACCCCTCCACTTT
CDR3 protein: CASSSKGQHNSPLHF

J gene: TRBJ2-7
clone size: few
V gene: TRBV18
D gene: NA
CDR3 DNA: TGTGCCAGCTCACCACCGGGGCATGAGTCCGCTAACGAGCAGTACTTC
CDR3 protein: CASSPPGHESANEQYF

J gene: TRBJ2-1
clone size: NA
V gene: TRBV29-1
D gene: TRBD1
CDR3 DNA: TGCAGCGTACAGGGGGCTTCCTACAATGAGCAGTTCTTC
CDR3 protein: CSVQGASYNEQFF

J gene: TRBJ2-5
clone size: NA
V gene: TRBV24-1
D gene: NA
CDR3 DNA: TGTGCCACCAGTGATTGGCGGGAGACCCAGTACTTC
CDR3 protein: CATSDWRETQYF

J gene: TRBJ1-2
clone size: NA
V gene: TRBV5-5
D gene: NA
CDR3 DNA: TGTGCCAGCAGCTTGAGCGACGTGCCGAGACAGGCTAAAAACTATGGCTACACCTTC
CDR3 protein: CASSLSDVPRQAKNYGYTF

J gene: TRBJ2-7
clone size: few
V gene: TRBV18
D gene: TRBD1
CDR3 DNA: TGTGCCAGCTCACTGGCAGGGGGATACGAGCAGTACTTC
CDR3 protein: CASSLAGGYEQYF

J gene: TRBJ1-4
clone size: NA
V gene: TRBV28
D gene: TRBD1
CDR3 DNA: TGTGCCAGCAGGCCACAGGGGCTTGATGAAAAACTGTTTTTT
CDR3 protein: CASRPQGLDEKLFF

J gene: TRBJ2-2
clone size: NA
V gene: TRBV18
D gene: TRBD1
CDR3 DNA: TGTGCCAGCTCACCAGACAGGGGGCAGTCCGGGGAGCTGTTTTTT
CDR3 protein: CASSPDRGQSGELFF

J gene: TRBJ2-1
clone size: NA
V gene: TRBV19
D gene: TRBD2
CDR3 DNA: TGTGCCAGTAGCCCACTAGCGGGGTCTAACAGTGAGCAGTTCTTC
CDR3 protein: CASSPLAGSNSEQFF

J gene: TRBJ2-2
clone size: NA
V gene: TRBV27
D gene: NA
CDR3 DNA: TGTGCCAGCAGTTTATCTTCGGGGTTGTACACCGGGGAGCTGTTTTTT
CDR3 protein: CASSLSSGLYTGELFF

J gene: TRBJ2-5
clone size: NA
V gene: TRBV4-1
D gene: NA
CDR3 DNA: TGCGCCAGCAGCCAAGATCACGGACAGCAAGAGACCCAGTACTTC
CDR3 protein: CASSQDHGQQETQYF

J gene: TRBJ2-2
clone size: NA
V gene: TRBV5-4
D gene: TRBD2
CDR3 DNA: TGTGCCAGCAGCTTGGCAGCGGGAGGGACGAACACCGGGGAGCTGTTTTTT
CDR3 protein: CASSLAAGGTNTGELFF

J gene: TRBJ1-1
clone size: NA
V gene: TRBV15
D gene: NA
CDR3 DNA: TGTGCCACCAGCAGAGATATGGCAGGGGTAGGCACTGAAGCTTTCTTT
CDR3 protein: CATSRDMAGVGTEAFF

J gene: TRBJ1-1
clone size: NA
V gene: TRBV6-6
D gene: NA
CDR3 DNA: TGTGCCAGCAGTGACAGACAGATAAACACTGAAGCTTTCTTT
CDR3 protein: CASSDRQINTEAFF

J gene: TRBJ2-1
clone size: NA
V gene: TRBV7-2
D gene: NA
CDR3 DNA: TGTGCCAGCAGCTCCACAGGGACCACCTACAATGAGCAGTTCTTC
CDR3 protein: CASSSTGTTYNEQFF

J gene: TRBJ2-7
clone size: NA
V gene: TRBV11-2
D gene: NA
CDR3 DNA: TGTGCCAGCAGCTTGGCAGATACCTACGAGCAGTACTTC
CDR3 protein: CASSLADTYEQYF

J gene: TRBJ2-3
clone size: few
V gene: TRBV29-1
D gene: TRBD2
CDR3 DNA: TGCAGCGTTGGAGTTGGGACTAGCGGGACGGGGAATACGCAGTATTTT
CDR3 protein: CSVGVGTSGTGNTQYF

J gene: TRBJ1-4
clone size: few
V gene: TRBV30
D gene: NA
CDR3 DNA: TGTGCCTGGAGCGGAGGGGGGAGGGGTGAAAAACTGTTTTTT
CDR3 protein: CAWSGGGRGEKLFF

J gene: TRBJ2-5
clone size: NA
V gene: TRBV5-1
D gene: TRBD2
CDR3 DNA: TGCGCCAGCAGCTTGGAACTAGCGGGGCTCGGGGAGACCCAGTACTTC
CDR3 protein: CASSLELAGLGETQYF

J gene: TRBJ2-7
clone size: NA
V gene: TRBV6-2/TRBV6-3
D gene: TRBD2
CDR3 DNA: TGTGCCAGCAGTAGACTAGCACTCTACGAGCAGTACTTC
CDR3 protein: CASSRLALYEQYF

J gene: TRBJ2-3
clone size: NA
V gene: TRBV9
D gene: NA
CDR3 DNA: TGTGCCAGCAGCGTCAGTTTGTCCACAGATACGCAGTATTTT
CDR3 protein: CASSVSLSTDTQYF

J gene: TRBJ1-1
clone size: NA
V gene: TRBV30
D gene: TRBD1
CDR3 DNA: TGTGCCTGGAGTGCAACCCATAGAGATTGGGGACAGGTGAACACTGAAGCTTTCTTT
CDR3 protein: CAWSATHRDWGQVNTEAFF

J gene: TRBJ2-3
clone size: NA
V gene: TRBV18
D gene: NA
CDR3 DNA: TGTGCCAGCTCACCACTCGGGTGGGATACGCAGTATTTT
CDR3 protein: CASSPLGWDTQYF

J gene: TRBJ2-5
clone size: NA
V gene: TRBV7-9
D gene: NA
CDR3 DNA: TGTGCCAGCAGCTCCCCCGGGGAAGTAGAGACCCAGTACTTC
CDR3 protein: CASSSPGEVETQYF

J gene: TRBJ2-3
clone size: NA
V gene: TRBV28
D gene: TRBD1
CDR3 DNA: TGTGCCAGCAGTCGACAGGGGCAAGATACGCAGTATTTT
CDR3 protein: CASSRQGQDTQYF

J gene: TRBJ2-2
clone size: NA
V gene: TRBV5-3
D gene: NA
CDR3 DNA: TGTGCCAGAAGCACCTGGACAGCCGGGGAGCTGTTTTTT
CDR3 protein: CARSTWTAGELFF

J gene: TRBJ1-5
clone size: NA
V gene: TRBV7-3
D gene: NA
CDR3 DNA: TGTGCCAGCAGCCAACGACTTAGGTTTAGTCAGCCCCAGCATTTT
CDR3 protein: CASSQRLRFSQPQHF

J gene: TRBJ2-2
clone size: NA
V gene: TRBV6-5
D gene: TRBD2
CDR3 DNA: TGTGCCAGCAGGGGACTAGCAAGCGCCGGGGAGCTGTTTTTT
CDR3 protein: CASRGLASAGELFF

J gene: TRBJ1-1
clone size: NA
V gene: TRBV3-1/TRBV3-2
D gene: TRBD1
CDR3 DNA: TGTGCCAGCAGCCCGGGACAGACGAACACTGAAGCTTTCTTT
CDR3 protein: CASSPGQTNTEAFF